This T cell receptor (beta chain) was sequenced in a study of T cell repertoires in cytomegalovirus infection. This clonotype was observed a handful of times. Each CDR3 protein is one row after TCRdb ran MiXCR on the reads. This sample has fewer than 400,000 distinct CDR3 sequences, with around a sixth found just once. The material sequenced was PBMCs. The receptor was derived from a human donor in good health (CMV status not recorded). Some clones in this sample may be carry-over from other donors' samples.

In DNA form, the CDR3 reads TGCGCCAGCAGCCAAGAGGTCTTTTTTGGCTATGGCTACACCTTC. This translates into CASSQEVFFGYGYTF. The V call is TRBV4-3, the J call TRBJ1-2; no firm D call. In germline, CDR1 is LGHNA, CDR2 YSLEER. The CDR3 extends over 15 amino acids. V lost 0 bases, J lost 4 bases, and 12 bases lay in between.